These 23 T cell receptor beta chains were all obtained from the same sample, sequenced in a study of blood T cell repertoires in COVID-19 (dated by TCRdb to about 2020). Libraries were made using the immunoSEQ multiplex PCR assay. TCRdb stores this immuneACCESS table with in-frame sequences only. Part of the clones is absent; in the studies checked, under half of the shortfall reflects unresolved V genes, and no reason is known for the rest. The sample table contains about 210,000 clones; only one count was recorded for 83% of them. About 2.5% of the sample belongs to the ten largest clones. Sequencing was performed on peripheral blood. Receptors originate from a woman between 40 and 55 years old with active or convalescent COVID-19.

The chain recombines TRBV2 with TRBJ2-3; TRBD1 is a possible D gene (6 bases). V was clipped by 7 bases and J by 1 base, with 9 bases between them. Germline CDR1 and CDR2: SNHLY and FYNNEI. CDR3 size: 13 residues. This CDR3 is CASNRVRTDTQYF. The CDR3 coding sequence is TGTGCCAGCAACAGGGTCCGCACAGATACGCAGTATTTT.

The rearrangement links TRBV19 to TRBJ1-1, with D hard to call. Germline lookup yields CDR1 LNHDA and CDR2 SQIVND (reference sequence). The V end lost 0 bases, the J end lost 6 bases, and 26 bases lay between the germline ends. The CDR3 consists of 19 residues. The CDR3 coding sequence is TGTGCCAGTAGTATAGATCTCAGCACGGCCATGTTCTATGGAGCTGAAGCTTTCTTT. Its protein is CASSIDLSTAMFYGAEAFF.

V and J are TRBV2 and TRBJ2-5, with 11 nucleotides matching TRBD2. From germline, CDR1 is SNHLY and CDR2 FYNNEI. The CDR3 covers 14 residues. V was pared by 7 bases and J by 2 bases, with 3 bases of the junction left unmatched. CDR3 in amino acids: CASKGTSGQETQYF. CDR3 nucleotide sequence: TGTGCCAGCAAGGGGACTAGCGGTCAAGAGACCCAGTACTTC.

The J gene is TRBJ1-1, the V gene TRBV5-1; D is possibly TRBD1 (6 bases). V dropped 4 bases and J dropped 7 bases, with 20 bases sitting between them. The CDR3 runs 15 residues. The germline V gene has CDR1 SGHRS and CDR2 YFSETQ. Here the CDR3 reads CASSTRVGGASEAFF. The DNA for the CDR3 is TGCGCCAGCAGCACGAGGGTAGGGGGGGCGAGTGAAGCTTTCTTT.

This clone came up many times. This chain connects TRBV5-1 to TRBJ2-7; a weak D match, TRBD2 (6 bases). V lost 4 bases and J 0 bases, leaving 20 bases between the germline ends. The germline V gene encodes CDR1 SGHRS and CDR2 YFSETQ. CDR3 length equals 17 residues. In nucleotides, the CDR3 is TGCGCCAGCAGCCCCCGGGACTCCGGGGGAAGCTCCTACGAGCAGTACTTC. Protein product: CASSPRDSGGSSYEQYF. The full variable domain, in which reference TRBV5-1 and TRBJ2-7 provide the parts outside the CDR3, is KAGVTQTPRYLIKTRGQQVTLSCSPISGHRSVSWYQQTPGQGLQFLFEYFSETQRNKGNFPGRFSGRQFSNSRSEMNVSTLELGDSALYLCASSPRDSGGSSYEQYFGPGTRLTVT.

This chain links TRBV12-5 with TRBJ1-1; 7 bases map to TRBD1. Unmatched junction bases numbered 5, after V lost 6 bases and J lost 4 bases. The CDR3 runs 13 residues. Per germline, CDR1 LGHNT and CDR2 FRNRAP. CDR3 region: CASGMTGITEAFF. For the CDR3, the DNA is TGTGCTAGTGGGATGACAGGGATCACTGAAGCTTTCTTT.

This chain uses TRBV30 with TRBJ1-2; D possibly corresponds to TRBD1 (6 bases). Germline CDR1 GTSNPN, CDR2 SVGIG (reference sequence). The V and J ends lost 1 base and 4 bases respectively, with 10 bases between them. This CDR3 contains 13 residues. DNA for the CDR3: TGTGCCTGGAGTGCACTGACAGGCTATGGCTACACCTTC. Its protein is CAWSALTGYGYTF. The full variable domain, rest sourced from reference TRBV30 and TRBJ1-2, is SQTIHQWPATLVQPVGSPLSLECTVEGTSNPNLYWYRQAAGRGLQLLFYSVGIGQISSEVPQNLSASRPQDRQFILSSKKLLLSDSGFYLCAWSALTGYGYTFGSGTRLTVV.

The chain has TRBV27 and TRBJ1-1, with D possibly being TRBD1 (5 bases). V dropped 8 bases and J dropped 9 bases, with 16 bases sitting between them. Germline values: CDR1 MNHEY, CDR2 SMNVEV (reference sequence). The CDR3 has 12 residues. The CDR3 loop is CASCLWAGKAFF. The CDR3 coding sequence is TGTGCCAGCTGTCTGTGGGCAGGGAAAGCTTTCTTT.

V gene TRBV6-1 combines with J gene TRBJ2-1; TRBD2 matches at 11 bases. CDR1 MNHNS and CDR2 SASEGT come from the germline V gene. CDR3 length: 17 residues. V dropped 2 bases and J dropped 4; count of bases not matched to a gene: 7. CDR3: CASSELAGGPAYNEQFF. DNA for the CDR3: TGTGCCAGCAGTGAATTAGCGGGGGGGCCGGCGTACAATGAGCAGTTCTTC.

The chain is built from TRBV5-1 and TRBJ2-1; no firm D call. V gave up 4 bases and J gave up 0 bases, with 8 bases separating them. The CDR3 covers 14 residues. The germline CDR1 and CDR2 sequences are SGHRS and YFSETQ. CDR3 sequence (DNA): TGCGCCAGCAGCGTAGAAAGCTCCTACAATGAGCAGTTCTTC. Translated, it gives CASSVESSYNEQFF.

The V and J genes are TRBV19 and TRBJ1-1; D ambiguous. V lost 8 bases to trimming and J lost 4 bases, with 17 bases between them. This CDR3 is built from 14 residues. Germline CDR1 reads LNHDA; CDR2 reads SQIVND (reference sequence). CDR3 DNA: TGTGCCAGTGCCCACAGCCGTGAAACCACTGAAGCTTTCTTT. This gives the protein CASAHSRETTEAFF.

V and J are TRBV14 and TRBJ2-7; 15 bases agree with TRBD2. The CDR3 has 16 amino acids. Trimming took 3 bases from V and 2 from J; bases not matched to a gene: 2. CDR1 and CDR2 from the germline V gene are SGHDN and FVKESK. CDR3 loop: CASSHRTSGGAYEQYF. Here the CDR3 DNA reads TGTGCCAGCAGCCATCGGACTAGCGGGGGGGCCTACGAGCAGTACTTC.

V usage is TRBV7-9 and J usage is TRBJ1-1; TRBD1 matches 7 bases. The CDR3 runs 13 residues. Germline-derived CDR1 and CDR2 are SEHNR and FQNEAQ (reference sequence). V shed 6 bases and J 3 bases; nucleotides not matched to a gene: 4. The DNA for the CDR3 is TGTGCCAGCAGTCAAGGGACAGACACTGAAGCTTTCTTT. This sequence encodes CASSQGTDTEAFF.

CDR3 amino acids: CASSVKGEEIYEQYF. For the CDR3, the DNA is TGTGCCAGCAGCGTAAAGGGAGAAGAGATATACGAGCAGTACTTC. The chain couples TRBV9 to TRBJ2-7; the D gene is possibly TRBD2 (5 bases). V shed 1 base and J shed 4 bases, with 15 bases lying between them. Germline loops: CDR1 SGDLS, CDR2 YYNGEE. The CDR3 contains 15 residues.

This clone was observed a few times. The chain has TRBV2 and TRBJ2-3; D is unresolved. Germline lookup yields CDR1 SNHLY and CDR2 FYNNEI. V lost 11 bases and J 3 bases, leaving 15 bases between the germline ends. CDR3 length: 13 residues. DNA of the CDR3: TGTGCCGGAAGCGTTTCCAGTACAGATACGCAGTATTTT. This codes for CAGSVSSTDTQYF.

This chain connects TRBV6-5 to TRBJ2-7; 11 bases fit TRBD2. CDR3 length: 15 residues. CDR1 is MNHEY and CDR2 is SVGAGI in the germline V gene. The ends lost 7 bases at V and 6 bases at J; junction bases unmatched: 11. For the CDR3, the DNA is TGTGCCAGCAAAACCCACACTAGCGGGGGCCTCGAGCAGTACTTC. It is translated as CASKTHTSGGLEQYF.

The rearrangement uses TRBV2 and TRBJ1-1, with 12 bases that match TRBD1. Losses at the gene ends were 8 bases for V and 5 bases for J; bases not matched to a gene: 3. The CDR3 has 13 residues. CDR1 is SNHLY, CDR2 FYNNEI, per germline. CDR3 coding DNA: TGTGCCAGCGGGACAGGGGGCGAAACTGAAGCTTTCTTT. Translated: CASGTGGETEAFF.

CDR3 coding DNA: TGTGCCAGCGGGGCAACGAACACCGGGGAGCTGTTTTTT. It translates to CASGATNTGELFF. The chain is built from TRBV9 and TRBJ2-2; D perhaps matches TRBD1 (5 bases). Germline CDR1 SGDLS, CDR2 YYNGEE. Trimming cost V 7 bases and J 0 bases, with 7 bases left between them. The CDR3 is 13 residues long.

This chain uses TRBV25-1 with TRBJ1-1, with a possible D match to TRBD1 (5 bases). Per the germline V gene, CDR1 is MGHDK and CDR2 is SYGVNS. V was clipped by 2 bases and J by 0 bases, with 7 bases between them. The CDR3 consists of 14 residues. The CDR3 sequence is CASSEGHMNTEAFF. The DNA of the CDR3 is TGTGCCAGCAGTGAAGGACACATGAACACTGAAGCTTTCTTT.

This sequence joins TRBV29-1 and TRBJ1-4; a weak D match, TRBD1 (6 bases). Trimming took off 6 bases at V and 6 bases at J, with 14 bases between the two ends. The CDR3 is 13 residues long. Germline V CDR1 and CDR2: SQVTM, ANQGSEA. CDR3 in amino acids: CSVLGGRDEKLFF. The CDR3 DNA is TGCAGCGTCCTAGGGGGAAGAGATGAAAAACTGTTTTTT.

The count of this clone is one. The V gene is TRBV19, the J gene TRBJ2-1; 8 positions match TRBD2. This CDR3 has 15 residues. V was pared by 2 bases and J by 2 bases, with 2 bases of the junction left unmatched. Germline V lookup: CDR1 LNHDA, CDR2 SQIVND (reference sequence). Written as DNA, the CDR3 is TGTGCCAGTAGTATAAGGACTAGCCCCTACAATGAGCAGTTCTTC. Its translation: CASSIRTSPYNEQFF.

The CDR3 DNA is TGTGCCAGCACGACAGGGGTGAACACTGAAGCTTTCTTT. Its translation is CASTTGVNTEAFF. The chain has TRBV7-9 and TRBJ1-1, with 8 bases aligning to TRBD1. Germline-derived CDR1 and CDR2 are SEHNR and FQNEAQ (reference sequence). V was clipped by 7 bases and J by 0 bases; unmatched bases: 1. The CDR3 covers 13 residues.

This clone has only one observation. The chain joins TRBV19 to TRBJ2-7, with 9 bases lining up with TRBD1. The CDR3 has 15 residues. Germline V gene data show CDR1 as LNHDA and CDR2 as SQIVND (reference sequence). Trimming removed 2 bases from V and 4 bases from J; junction bases left unmatched: 6. This CDR3 reads CASSITGQGMYEQYF. As DNA, the CDR3 is TGTGCCAGTAGTATAACGGGACAGGGTATGTACGAGCAGTACTTC.